Shown below are 28 T cell receptor beta chains from a single sample sequenced in a study of shared clonotypes between healthy human individuals. Measured with immunoSEQ multiplex PCR; TCRdb has only the in-frame clones, and not every one. This repertoire shows approximately 400,000 clones, 96% found once; its top ten account for 0.25% to 0.35%. The specimen sequenced was memory CD8+ T cells sorted from blood. Subset meaning: CD45RO+ cells pooled with CCR7-negative TemRA cells. These TCRs come from a man aged 25-40 years in good health.

The V and J genes are TRBV28 and TRBJ2-1; 11 bases are a match to TRBD1. Trimming at V came to 4 bases and at J to 5 bases, leaving 1 base not matched to a gene. The CDR3 length is 14 residues. Germline V gene data show CDR1 as MDHEN and CDR2 as SYDVKM. CDR3 nucleotide sequence: TGTGCCAGCAGTTCGGGACAGGGGGACAATGAGCAGTTCTTC. Translated, it gives CASSSGQGDNEQFF.

The chain recombines TRBV6-4 with TRBJ2-3, with D hard to call. The germline V and J ends were trimmed by 6 bases and 0 bases, with 4 bases remaining between them. The CDR3 consists of 12 residues. CDR1 and CDR2 (germline): MRHNA, SNTAGT. DNA of the CDR3: TGTGCCAGCAGGGACAGCACAGATACGCAGTATTTT. It codes for CASRDSTDTQYF.

This clone is a singleton in its sample. The CDR3 spells CASSFSFGSGRRADTQYF. As DNA, the CDR3 is TGTGCCAGCAGTTTCTCGTTTGGTAGCGGGAGGAGGGCAGATACGCAGTATTTT. This chain links TRBV28 with TRBJ2-3; 10 positions match TRBD2. Germline V lookup: CDR1 MDHEN, CDR2 SYDVKM. The CDR3 is made up of 18 amino acids. J gave up 4 bases and V 3 bases, and 13 bases lay outside the gene matches.

The chain is built from TRBV19 and TRBJ2-7; 9 bases are shared with TRBD1. CDR1 and CDR2 from the germline V gene are LNHDA and SQIVND (reference sequence). This CDR3 has 16 residues. V was pared by 6 bases and J by 1 base, with 10 bases of the junction left unmatched. CDR3 amino acids: CASSRTGTGLSYEQYF. The CDR3 DNA follows: TGTGCCAGTAGCCGAACCGGGACAGGGCTTTCCTACGAGCAGTACTTC.

The J gene is TRBJ2-5, the V gene TRBV28; 12 bases match TRBD2. The germline V gene has CDR1 MDHEN and CDR2 SYDVKM. CDR3 length: 16 amino acids. The V segment lost 5 bases and the J segment 1 base; nucleotides outside the gene matches: 5. The CDR3 bases are TGTGCCAGCAGTCAAGGACTAGCGGGATCCCAAGAGACCCAGTACTTC. Translating gives CASSQGLAGSQETQYF.

This clone was seen a single time. This chain joins TRBV6-1 and TRBJ2-3; TRBD2 agrees at 8 bases. Germline V gene sequence: CDR1 MNHNS, CDR2 SASEGT. The CDR3 has 17 amino acids. V gave up 0 bases and J gave up 2 bases; unmatched junction bases: 7. The CDR3 sequence: CASSEAHGSGITDTQYF. In DNA, the CDR3 is TGTGCCAGCAGTGAAGCCCATGGTAGCGGGATCACAGATACGCAGTATTTT.

This sequence joins TRBV28 and TRBJ2-7; TRBD2 aligns across 8 bases. Germline loops: CDR1 MDHEN, CDR2 SYDVKM. The V gene end was trimmed by 5 bases and the J gene end by 0 bases; junction bases not matched to a gene: 9. The CDR3 covers 16 residues. CDR3 DNA sequence: TGTGCCAGCAGTGCGCAGACTAGCGTGAGCTCCTACGAGCAGTACTTC. Residues: CASSAQTSVSSYEQYF.

This clone has a single count. The sample carries other DNA sequences with the same CDR3. The chain has TRBV27 and TRBJ2-2, with unresolved D. CDR1 MNHEY and CDR2 SMNVEV come from the germline V gene (reference sequence). V lost 1 base, J lost 3 bases, and 0 bases lay in between. This CDR3 is 12 amino acids long. The CDR3 region has the DNA TGTGCCAGCAGTTTATACACCGGGGAGCTGTTTTTT. It codes for CASSLYTGELFF.

The chain is built from TRBV6-4 and TRBJ2-1; weak D call: TRBD2 (5 bases). V dropped 3 bases and J dropped 5 bases, with 8 bases sitting between them. This CDR3 is 13 amino acids long. Germline values: CDR1 MRHNA, CDR2 SNTAGT. DNA for the CDR3: TGTGCCAGCAGTGATCGACTACACAATGAGCAGTTCTTC. This encodes CASSDRLHNEQFF.

The V and J genes are TRBV27 and TRBJ2-3; 9 nucleotides align to TRBD2. The CDR3 length is 14 residues. With 2 bases clipped from V and 4 bases from J, the junction kept 1 base outside the gene matches. Germline values: CDR1 MNHEY, CDR2 SMNVEV (reference sequence). The CDR3 sequence: CASSLLAGPDTQYF. The CDR3 DNA reads TGTGCCAGCAGTTTACTAGCGGGACCAGATACGCAGTATTTT.

For the CDR3, the DNA is TGCAGTGCTAGCGGGGGCGGTGAAGCTTTCTTT. This sequence encodes CSASGGGEAFF. J is TRBJ1-1 and V is TRBV20-1; D is perhaps TRBD1 (6 bases). V dropped 3 bases and J dropped 7 bases, with 9 bases sitting between them. The length of the CDR3 is 11 residues. Germline lookup yields CDR1 DFQATT and CDR2 SNEGSKA (reference sequence).

This clone was counted between two and nine times. The chain has TRBV25-1 and TRBJ2-1; 9 bases fit TRBD2. The V segment lost 6 bases and the J segment 10 bases; nucleotides outside the gene matches: 10. Germline V gene sequence: CDR1 MGHDK, CDR2 SYGVNS. This CDR3 is 14 amino acids long. The CDR3 region is CASREAGGVVEQFF. Here the CDR3 DNA reads TGTGCCAGCAGGGAGGCGGGAGGGGTGGTGGAGCAGTTCTTC.

V usage is TRBV5-3 and J usage is TRBJ1-4; D gene unclear. TRBV5-3 is known as an ORF, though its function is uncertain. The CDR3 has 10 residues. Trimming removed 4 bases from V and 8 bases from J, with 3 bases in between. The CDR3 region is CARSREKLFF. CDR3 nucleotides: TGTGCCAGAAGCAGGGAAAAACTGTTTTTT.

This clone was counted once. This sequence joins TRBV7-9 and TRBJ1-2; tentatively, D is TRBD1 (6 bases). This CDR3 has 14 residues. Trimming pared 1 base from V and 2 bases from J, leaving 8 bases between. CDR1 is SEHNR and CDR2 is FQNEAQ in the germline V gene (reference sequence). CDR3 sequence reads: CASSLEQGNYGYTF. The DNA of the CDR3 is TGTGCCAGCAGCTTAGAGCAGGGGAACTATGGCTACACCTTC.

This chain connects TRBV27 to TRBJ2-2; the D is unclear. This CDR3 has 12 residues. Germline V CDR1 and CDR2: MNHEY, SMNVEV (reference sequence). Trimming left V 10 bases short and J 2 bases short, with 8 bases between. The CDR3 loop is CATARNTGELFF. The CDR3 bases are TGTGCCACAGCTAGAAACACCGGGGAGCTGTTTTTT.

A single count supports this clone. The rearrangement uses TRBV4-1 and TRBJ2-5; 9 bases line up with TRBD2. The germline gives CDR1 MGHRA, CDR2 YSYEKL. V was pared by 2 bases and J by 2 bases, with 6 bases of the junction left unmatched. The CDR3 is made up of 16 amino acids. CDR3 coding DNA: TGCGCCAGCAGCCAATCTCCTAGCGGGGCGCAAGAGACCCAGTACTTC. Encoded protein: CASSQSPSGAQETQYF.

The CDR3 loop reads CAISDRASGAYEQYF. The CDR3 DNA reads as TGTGCCATCAGTGACAGGGCTAGCGGAGCCTACGAGCAGTACTTC. This rearrangement joins TRBV10-3 to TRBJ2-7; 7 nucleotides agree with TRBD2. Germline assignment: CDR1 ENHRY and CDR2 SYGVKD. The CDR3 extends over 15 amino acids. V shed 3 bases and J 2 bases; nucleotides not matched to a gene: 7.

V and J are TRBV7-9 and TRBJ2-7; D uncertain. Germline V lookup: CDR1 SEHNR, CDR2 FQNEAQ (reference sequence). The CDR3 runs 11 residues. V was cut by 6 bases and J by 2 bases, with 5 bases left in between. CDR3 loop: CASSFTYEQYF. The DNA for the CDR3 is TGTGCCAGCAGTTTTACCTACGAGCAGTACTTC.

V and J are TRBV7-9 and TRBJ2-1; 10 nucleotides line up with TRBD2. V dropped 5 bases and J dropped 4; count of bases not matched to a gene: 8. The CDR3 runs to 16 residues. The germline CDR1 and CDR2 sequences are SEHNR and FQNEAQ (reference sequence). The CDR3 nucleotides read TGTGCCAGCAGCCCATGGACTAGCGGAGAATACAATGAGCAGTTCTTC. This gives the protein CASSPWTSGEYNEQFF.

V and J are TRBV9 and TRBJ2-2; perhaps D is TRBD1 or TRBD2 (5 bases each). This CDR3 contains 14 residues. The V end was cut by 5 bases, the J end by 5 bases, with 13 bases between. CDR1 is SGDLS, CDR2 YYNGEE, per germline. CDR3 sequence (DNA): TGTGCCAGCAGGGCTCCAGGGACGACCGGGGAGCTGTTTTTT. Translated: CASRAPGTTGELFF.

The V call is TRBV4-2, the J call TRBJ2-2, with TRBD2 matching 7 bases. The CDR3 is made up of 15 amino acids. V lost 0 bases to trimming and J lost 7 bases; unmatched junction nucleotides: 5. Germline CDR1 LGHNA, CDR2 YNFKEQ. The CDR3 loop is CASSQDTSVDGELFF. In nucleotides, the CDR3 is TGTGCCAGCAGCCAAGACACTAGCGTGGACGGGGAGCTGTTTTTT.

The chain uses TRBV28 and TRBJ1-5; TRBD1 aligns across 9 bases. Germline assignment: CDR1 MDHEN and CDR2 SYDVKM. J gave up 5 bases and V 5 bases, and 4 bases lay outside the gene matches. CDR3 length: 14 amino acids. CDR3 in DNA: TGTGCCAGCAGTCTCGGGACAGGGCATCAGCCCCAGCATTTT. Amino acid sequence: CASSLGTGHQPQHF. The full variable domain, completed using reference TRBV28 and TRBJ1-5, is DVKVTQSSRYLVKRTGEKVFLECVQDMDHENMFWYRQDPGLGLRLIYFSYDVKMKEKGDIPEGYSVSREKKERFSLILESASTNQTSMYLCASSLGTGHQPQHFGDGTRLSIL.

The chain recombines TRBV28 with TRBJ2-3; D is unclear. V lost 5 bases and J 1 base, leaving 7 bases between the germline ends. The CDR3 length is 13 residues. CDR1 and CDR2 from the germline V gene are MDHEN and SYDVKM. CDR3 residues: CASSPPGTDTQYF. CDR3 coding DNA: TGTGCCAGCAGTCCCCCGGGCACAGATACGCAGTATTTT.

The chain employs TRBV6-6 and TRBJ2-2; D possibly corresponds to TRBD1 (6 bases). Deletions cut 6 bases from V and 0 bases from J, with 11 bases between. CDR3 length equals 15 residues. Germline CDR1 reads MNHNY; CDR2 reads SVGAGI (reference sequence). In nucleotides, the CDR3 is TGTGCCAGCAGGCCCGGGACATCGAACACCGGGGAGCTGTTTTTT. It specifies CASRPGTSNTGELFF.

The chain is built from TRBV10-1 and TRBJ2-3, with D uncertain. The CDR3 covers 14 residues. The ends were cut back, 3 bases at V and 2 bases at J, with 9 bases in the middle. The V gene's germline CDR1 is WNHNN and CDR2 SYGVQD (reference sequence). CDR3 sequence reads: CASSDSRTTDTQYF. CDR3 sequence (DNA): TGCGCCAGCAGTGATTCGCGGACCACAGATACGCAGTATTTT.

This sequence joins TRBV6-5 and TRBJ2-1, with 7 nucleotides matching TRBD2. The CDR3 totals 14 residues. Germline trimming cut 6 bases from V and 2 bases from J; bases unmatched to any gene: 4. Germline CDR1 MNHEY, CDR2 SVGAGI. The CDR3 here is CASSRSGTYNEQFF. As DNA, the CDR3 is TGTGCCAGCAGCAGAAGCGGGACCTACAATGAGCAGTTCTTC.

This sequence joins TRBV7-8 and TRBJ2-2; 11 bases align to TRBD2. The V segment lost 1 base and the J segment 0 bases; nucleotides outside the gene matches: 10. CDR3 length: 20 amino acids. CDR1 is SGHVS, CDR2 FQNEAQ, per germline. CDR3 nucleotides: TGTGCCAGCAGCTTAGATCGGACTAGCGGGCTGGGGGCGAACACCGGGGAGCTGTTTTTT. Residues: CASSLDRTSGLGANTGELFF.

The rearrangement links TRBV19 to TRBJ1-1; 7 bases match TRBD1. Unmatched junction bases numbered 5, after V lost 3 bases and J lost 1 base. The CDR3 contains 15 residues. From germline, CDR1 is LNHDA and CDR2 SQIVND (reference sequence). CDR3 sequence (DNA): TGTGCCAGTAGTATTCAGACAGGGCGGAACACTGAAGCTTTCTTT. It yields the protein CASSIQTGRNTEAFF.